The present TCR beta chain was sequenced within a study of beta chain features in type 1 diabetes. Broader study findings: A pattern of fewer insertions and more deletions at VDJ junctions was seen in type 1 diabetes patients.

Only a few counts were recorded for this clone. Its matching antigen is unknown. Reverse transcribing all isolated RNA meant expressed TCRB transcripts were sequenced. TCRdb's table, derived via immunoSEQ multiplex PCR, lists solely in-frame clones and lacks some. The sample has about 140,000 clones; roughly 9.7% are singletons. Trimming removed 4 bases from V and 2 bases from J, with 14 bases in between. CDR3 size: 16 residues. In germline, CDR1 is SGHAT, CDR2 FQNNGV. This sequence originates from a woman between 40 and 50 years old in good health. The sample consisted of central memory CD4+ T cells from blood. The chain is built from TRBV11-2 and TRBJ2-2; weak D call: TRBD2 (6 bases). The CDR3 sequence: CASSSMGGTNTGELFF. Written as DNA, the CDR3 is TGTGCCAGCAGCTCGATGGGGGGAACCAACACCGGGGAGCTGTTTTTT.